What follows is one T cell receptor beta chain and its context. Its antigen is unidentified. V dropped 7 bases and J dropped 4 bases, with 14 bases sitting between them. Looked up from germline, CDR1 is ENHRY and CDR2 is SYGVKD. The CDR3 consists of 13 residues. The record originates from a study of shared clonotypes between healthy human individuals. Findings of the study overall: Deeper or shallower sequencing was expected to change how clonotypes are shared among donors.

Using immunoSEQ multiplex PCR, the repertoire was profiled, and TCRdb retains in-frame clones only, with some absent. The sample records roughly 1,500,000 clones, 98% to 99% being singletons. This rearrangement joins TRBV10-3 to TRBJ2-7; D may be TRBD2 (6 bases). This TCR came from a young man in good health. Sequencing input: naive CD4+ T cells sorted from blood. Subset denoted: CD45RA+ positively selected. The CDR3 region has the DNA TGTGCCATCACGGAGGGTAATTCGTACGAGCAGTACTTC. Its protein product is CAITEGNSYEQYF.